The entry below describes one T cell receptor beta chain. What it binds is unknown. The germline CDR1 and CDR2 sequences are LNHNV and YYDKDF (reference sequence). CDR3 length: 16 residues. The junction had 7 bases not matched to a gene; V was cut back by 3 bases and J by 2 bases. This record comes from a study of cytomegalovirus exposure and HLA in healthy donors. Study findings and constraints: A prior analysis recorded that most TCR beta V segments were productive about 87% or about 30% of the time.

PCR was performed using 60 Vbeta and 13 Jbeta primers. Clones were read by immunoSEQ multiplex PCR, and TCRdb kept only the in-frame ones, dropping some. Of 70,000 to 95,000 clones in the sample, 81% were seen once. The specimen sequenced was PBMCs. J is TRBJ1-1 and V is TRBV15; TRBD1 aligns across 9 bases. The source is a woman aged 25-40 years in good health and CMV-seronegative. CDR3 sequence (DNA): TGTGCCACCAGCAGGGACCCGGACAGGGGCAACACTGAAGCTTTCTTT. Its protein product is CATSRDPDRGNTEAFF.